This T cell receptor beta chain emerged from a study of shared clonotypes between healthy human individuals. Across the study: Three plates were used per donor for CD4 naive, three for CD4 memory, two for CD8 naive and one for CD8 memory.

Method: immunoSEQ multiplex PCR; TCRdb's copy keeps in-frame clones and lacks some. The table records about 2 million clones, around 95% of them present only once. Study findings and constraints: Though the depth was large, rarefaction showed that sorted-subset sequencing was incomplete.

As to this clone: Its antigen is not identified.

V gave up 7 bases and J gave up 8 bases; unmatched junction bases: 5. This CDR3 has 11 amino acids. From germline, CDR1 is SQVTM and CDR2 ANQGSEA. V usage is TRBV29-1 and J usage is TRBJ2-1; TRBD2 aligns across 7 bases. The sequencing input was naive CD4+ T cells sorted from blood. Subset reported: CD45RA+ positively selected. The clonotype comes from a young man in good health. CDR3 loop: CSGTSVHEQFF. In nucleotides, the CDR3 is TGCAGCGGCACTAGCGTCCATGAGCAGTTCTTC.